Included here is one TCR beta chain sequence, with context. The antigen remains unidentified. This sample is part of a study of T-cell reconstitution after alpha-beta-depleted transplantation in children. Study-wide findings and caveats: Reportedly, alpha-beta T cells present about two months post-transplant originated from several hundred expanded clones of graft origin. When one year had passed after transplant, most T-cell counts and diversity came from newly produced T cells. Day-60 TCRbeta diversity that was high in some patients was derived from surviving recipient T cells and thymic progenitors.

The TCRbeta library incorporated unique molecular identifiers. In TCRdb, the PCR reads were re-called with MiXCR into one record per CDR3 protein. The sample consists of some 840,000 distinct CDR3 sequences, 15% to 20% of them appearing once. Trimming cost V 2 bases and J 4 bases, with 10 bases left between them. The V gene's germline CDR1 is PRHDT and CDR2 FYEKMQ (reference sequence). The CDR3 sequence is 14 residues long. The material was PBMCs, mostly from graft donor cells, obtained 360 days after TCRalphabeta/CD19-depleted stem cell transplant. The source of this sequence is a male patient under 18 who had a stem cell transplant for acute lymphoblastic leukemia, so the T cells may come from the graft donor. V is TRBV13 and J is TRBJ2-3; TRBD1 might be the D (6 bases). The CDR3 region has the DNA TGTGCCAGCAGCTTACCAGGGGAAGCAGATACGCAGTATTTT. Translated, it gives CASSLPGEADTQYF.